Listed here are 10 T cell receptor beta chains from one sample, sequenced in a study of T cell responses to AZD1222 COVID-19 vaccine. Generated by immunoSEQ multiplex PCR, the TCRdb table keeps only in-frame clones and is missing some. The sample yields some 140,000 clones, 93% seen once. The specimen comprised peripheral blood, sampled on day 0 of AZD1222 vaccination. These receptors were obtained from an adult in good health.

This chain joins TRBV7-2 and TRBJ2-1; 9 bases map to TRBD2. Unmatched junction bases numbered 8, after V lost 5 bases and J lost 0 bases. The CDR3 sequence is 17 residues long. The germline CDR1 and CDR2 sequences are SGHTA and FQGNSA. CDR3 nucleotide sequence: TGTGCCAGCAGCCGGCCTAGCGGGAAAGGCTCCTACAATGAGCAGTTCTTC. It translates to CASSRPSGKGSYNEQFF.

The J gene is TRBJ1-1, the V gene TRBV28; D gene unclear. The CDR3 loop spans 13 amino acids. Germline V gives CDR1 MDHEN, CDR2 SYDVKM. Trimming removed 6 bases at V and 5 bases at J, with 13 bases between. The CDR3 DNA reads TGTGCCAGCAGAACCCCGGTTGGGACTGAAGCTTTCTTT. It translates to CASRTPVGTEAFF.

The CDR3 region is CASLKVGVGPTEAFF. The CDR3, as DNA: TGTGCCAGCCTTAAGGTGGGGGTAGGACCCACTGAAGCTTTCTTT. This rearrangement joins TRBV6-6 to TRBJ1-1, with D perhaps matching TRBD1 (5 bases). Germline loops: CDR1 MNHNY, CDR2 SVGAGI (reference sequence). V was trimmed by 8 bases and J by 4 bases, leaving 20 bases between them. This CDR3 has 15 amino acids.

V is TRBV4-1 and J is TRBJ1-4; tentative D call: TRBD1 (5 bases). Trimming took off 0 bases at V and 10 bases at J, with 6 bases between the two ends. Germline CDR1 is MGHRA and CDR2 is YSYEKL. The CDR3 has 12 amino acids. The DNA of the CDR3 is TGCGCCAGCAGCCAAGATCAGGGAAAACTGTTTTTT. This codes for CASSQDQGKLFF.

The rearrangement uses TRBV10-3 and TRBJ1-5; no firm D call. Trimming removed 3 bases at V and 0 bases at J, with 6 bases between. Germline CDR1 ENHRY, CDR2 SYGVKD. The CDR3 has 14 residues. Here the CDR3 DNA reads TGTGCCATCAGTGAAGCAGCTAGCAATCAGCCCCAGCATTTT. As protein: CAISEAASNQPQHF.

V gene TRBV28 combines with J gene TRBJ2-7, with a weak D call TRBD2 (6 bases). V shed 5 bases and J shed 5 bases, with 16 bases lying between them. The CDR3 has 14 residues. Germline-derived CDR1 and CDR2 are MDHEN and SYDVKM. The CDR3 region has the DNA TGTGCCAGCAGTCCCGGGACTTATCCCCACGAGCAGTACTTC. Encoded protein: CASSPGTYPHEQYF.

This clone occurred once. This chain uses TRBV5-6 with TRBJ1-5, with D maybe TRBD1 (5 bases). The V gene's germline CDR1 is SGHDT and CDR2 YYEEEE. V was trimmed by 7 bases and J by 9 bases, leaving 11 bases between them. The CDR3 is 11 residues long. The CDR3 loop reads CASDGGSPQHF. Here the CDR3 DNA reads TGTGCCAGCGATGGGGGTTCGCCCCAGCATTTT.

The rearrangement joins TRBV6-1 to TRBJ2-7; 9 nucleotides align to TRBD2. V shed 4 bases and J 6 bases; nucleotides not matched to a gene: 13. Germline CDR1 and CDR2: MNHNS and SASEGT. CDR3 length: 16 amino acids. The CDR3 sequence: CASSALLGAGGLEQYF. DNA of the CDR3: TGTGCCAGCAGTGCCTTGCTTGGTGCGGGAGGGCTCGAGCAGTACTTC.

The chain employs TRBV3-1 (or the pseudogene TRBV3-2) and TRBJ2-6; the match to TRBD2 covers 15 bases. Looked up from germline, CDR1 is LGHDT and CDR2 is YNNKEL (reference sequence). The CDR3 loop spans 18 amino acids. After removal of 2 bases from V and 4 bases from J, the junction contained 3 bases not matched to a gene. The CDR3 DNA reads TGTGCCAGCAGCCAACCGGGACTAGCGGGAGGAGGGGCCAACGTCCTGACTTTC. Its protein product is CASSQPGLAGGGANVLTF.

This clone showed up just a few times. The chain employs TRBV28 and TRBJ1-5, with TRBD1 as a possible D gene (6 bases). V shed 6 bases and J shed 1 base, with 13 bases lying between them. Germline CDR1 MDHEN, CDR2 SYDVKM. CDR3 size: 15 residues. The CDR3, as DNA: TGTGCCAGCAGATACAGGGAGATAAGCAATCAGCCCCAGCATTTT. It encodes CASRYREISNQPQHF.